The clone carrying this T cell receptor beta chain is a singleton in its sample. As yet, its antigen is unknown. The CDR3 contains 17 residues. With 1 base removed from V and 2 bases from J, the gap between germline ends came to 18 bases. Germline V gives CDR1 LGHNA, CDR2 YSLEER. The entry originates in a study of CD8+ T cells in alopecia areata. Overall study results and limits: For lesional scalp, especially alopecia totalis/universalis, clonality was higher than in normal scalp. Mouse data revealed clearer TCR sharing than patient data did, a gap possibly tied to HLA.

Once RNA had been extracted, it was reverse transcribed into cDNA to act as the sequencing template. Sequenced by immunoSEQ multiplex PCR; TCRdb stores in-frame clones only, minus some. The sample consists of approximately 98,000 clones, around 59% of them appearing once. PBMCs served as the source from which CD4+ and CD8+ T cells were sorted. The sequence was collected from a human donor in good health. The chain combines TRBV4-3 with TRBJ2-7; a weak D match, TRBD1 (6 bases). Sequenced material: CD8+ T cells sorted from blood. This CDR3 is CASSQVRTGLETYEQYF. The CDR3, as DNA: TGCGCCAGCAGCCAAGTCCGAACAGGGCTCGAAACCTACGAGCAGTACTTC.